What follows are 22 T cell receptor beta chains derived from one specimen sequenced in a study of shared clonotypes between healthy human individuals. Sequencing was performed with immunoSEQ multiplex PCR; in TCRdb, only in-frame clones are kept and a portion is missing. Seen here are approximately 480,000 clones, over 60% observed once, and the top ten hold approximately 12%. The sample comprised PBMCs. All receptors come from a woman in her thirties or forties in good health. Some clones in this sample may be carry-over from other donors' samples.

V and J are TRBV7-2 and TRBJ2-7, with 11 bases aligning to TRBD2. J lost 3 bases, V lost 4 bases, and 2 bases had no gene match. The CDR3 is 14 residues long. Per the germline V gene, CDR1 is SGHTA and CDR2 is FQGNSA. The CDR3 region has the DNA TGTGCCAGCAGCTCCACTAGCGGGAGCTACGAGCAGTACTTC. Amino acids: CASSSTSGSYEQYF. The full variable domain, with the rest looked up from reference TRBV7-2 and TRBJ2-7, is GAGVSQSPSNKVTEKGKDVELRCDPISGHTALYWYRQSLGQGLEFLIYFQGNSAPDKSGLPSDRFSAERTGGSVSTLTIQRTQQEDSAVYLCASSSTSGSYEQYFGPGTRLTVT.

V is TRBV30 and J is TRBJ2-2, with D hard to call. Looked up from germline, CDR1 is GTSNPN and CDR2 is SVGIG (reference sequence). Trimming stripped 0 bases from V and 3 bases from J, with 8 bases between. The CDR3 runs to 14 residues. CDR3 DNA: TGTGCCTGGAGTGTACCCGGGTACACCGGGGAGCTGTTTTTT. Translation gives CAWSVPGYTGELFF.

The CDR3 nucleotides are TGTGCCAGTAGTATGGGGCGGCTGGGCCTTAGCAATCAGCCCCAGCATTTT. It translates to CASSMGRLGLSNQPQHF. The chain uses TRBV19 and TRBJ1-5; D perhaps matches TRBD1 (5 bases). Trimming took off 3 bases at V and 0 bases at J, with 15 bases between the two ends. CDR3 length: 17 amino acids. Germline assignment: CDR1 LNHDA and CDR2 SQIVND (reference sequence).

The chain carries TRBV7-2 and TRBJ2-7, with a possible D match to TRBD2 (5 bases). The CDR3 has 15 residues. Germline lookup yields CDR1 SGHTA and CDR2 FQGNSA. V shed 4 bases and J shed 2 bases, with 15 bases lying between them. In DNA form, the CDR3 reads TGTGCCAGCAGCTACCAGCCCATAGCGACCTACGAGCAGTACTTC. It yields the protein CASSYQPIATYEQYF.

The sample holds many counts of this clone. This rearrangement joins TRBV5-1 to TRBJ1-2; D not resolved. Trimming shortened V by 4 bases and J by 6 bases, and 19 bases separated the two germline ends. This CDR3 has 15 residues. CDR1 and CDR2 (germline): SGHRS, YFSETQ. CDR3 sequence reads: CASSTDGGVRDGYTF. The DNA of the CDR3 is TGCGCCAGCAGCACGGACGGTGGGGTAAGGGATGGCTACACCTTC.

The genes are TRBV27 and TRBJ2-3; no clear D. Trimming shortened V by 5 bases and J by 3 bases, and 3 bases separated the two germline ends. The CDR3 spans 11 residues. Germline CDR1 and CDR2: MNHEY and SMNVEV (reference sequence). The CDR3: CASSPTDTQYF. In nucleotides, the CDR3 is TGTGCCAGCAGTCCGACAGATACGCAGTATTTT.

The genes are TRBV6-4 and TRBJ2-1; the match to TRBD1 covers 10 bases. The junction had 3 bases not matched to a gene; V was cut back by 0 bases and J by 4 bases. CDR3 size: 16 residues. CDR1 MRHNA and CDR2 SNTAGT come from the germline V gene. The CDR3 spells CASSDSGTGEYNEQFF. DNA of the CDR3: TGTGCCAGCAGTGACTCGGGGACAGGGGAGTACAATGAGCAGTTCTTC.

V gene TRBV6-4 combines with J gene TRBJ2-4; 13 bases match TRBD2. The germline gives CDR1 MRHNA, CDR2 SNTAGT. This CDR3 is 19 amino acids long. The V and J ends lost 1 base and 0 bases, in that order; junction bases with no gene match: 6. CDR3 sequence: CASSDFGTSGILAKNIQYF. Written as DNA, the CDR3 is TGTGCCAGCAGTGACTTCGGGACTAGCGGGATATTAGCCAAAAACATTCAGTACTTC.

The chain joins TRBV5-4 to TRBJ1-3; D ambiguous. This CDR3 has 15 amino acids. CDR1 is SGHNT, CDR2 YYREEE, per germline (reference sequence). Between the trimmed V and J ends, which lost 0 bases and 0 bases, there was a span of 7 bases. CDR3 nucleotide sequence: TGTGCCAGCAGCTTGGGGGCAGGCTCTGGAAACACCATATATTTT. Translating it yields CASSLGAGSGNTIYF.

The chain uses TRBV2 and TRBJ2-1, with D perhaps matching TRBD2 (6 bases). The germline V gene has CDR1 SNHLY and CDR2 FYNNEI. V was pared by 7 bases and J by 4 bases, with 14 bases between. This CDR3 contains 14 residues. The CDR3 is CASNLDYNYNEQFF. CDR3 DNA: TGTGCCAGCAATCTGGACTACAATTACAATGAGCAGTTCTTC.

As to this clone: The same CDR3 arises from other DNA sequences in this sample as well. The chain joins TRBV6-6 to TRBJ2-7; D is unclear. V shed 5 bases and J shed 2 bases, with 10 bases lying between them. CDR3 length equals 13 residues. Germline CDR1 is MNHNY and CDR2 is SVGAGI (reference sequence). The CDR3 spells CASSPTAAYEQYF. The CDR3 nucleotides are TGTGCCAGCAGTCCAACGGCGGCCTACGAGCAGTACTTC.

V is TRBV9 and J is TRBJ2-7; 7 nucleotides align to TRBD2. Germline CDR1 reads SGDLS; CDR2 reads YYNGEE. The CDR3 sequence is 14 residues long. With 0 bases clipped from V and 2 bases from J, the junction kept 2 bases outside the gene matches. CDR3 nucleotide sequence: TGTGCCAGCAGCGTAGGGGCGGGGGCCTACGAGCAGTACTTC. Protein product: CASSVGAGAYEQYF.

The chain employs TRBV7-2 and TRBJ2-7; either TRBD1 or TRBD2 may fit D (5 bases each). V lost 6 bases and J 0 bases, leaving 12 bases between the germline ends. Germline lookup yields CDR1 SGHTA and CDR2 FQGNSA. The CDR3 spans 14 residues. The CDR3 loop is CASSWGRSSYEQYF. The CDR3, as DNA: TGTGCCAGCAGTTGGGGACGGAGCTCCTACGAGCAGTACTTC.

This sequence joins TRBV7-3 and TRBJ2-3; TRBD1 matches at 9 bases. Germline assignment: CDR1 SGHTA and CDR2 FQGTGA. V was clipped by 4 bases and J by 2 bases; unmatched bases: 4. The length of the CDR3 is 15 residues. The CDR3 nucleotides are TGTGCCAGCAGCTCCCAACAGGGGGCCACAGATACGCAGTATTTT. Its translation is CASSSQQGATDTQYF.

J is TRBJ1-5 and V is TRBV6-6, with unresolved D. CDR3 length equals 15 residues. V lost 6 bases to trimming and J lost 2 bases, with 14 bases between them. The germline gives CDR1 MNHNY, CDR2 SVGAGI (reference sequence). CDR3 loop: CASRRTADGNQPQHF. In DNA, the CDR3 is TGTGCCAGCAGGCGGACGGCCGACGGCAATCAGCCCCAGCATTTT.

This clone was recorded a few times. The V call is TRBV6-1, the J call TRBJ1-5; no clear D gene. CDR1 and CDR2 from the germline V gene are MNHNS and SASEGT. This CDR3 has 14 amino acids. Trimming pared 6 bases from V and 2 bases from J, leaving 11 bases between. The CDR3 region is CASSPGRGNQPQHF. Here the CDR3 DNA reads TGTGCCAGCAGCCCGGGGAGGGGCAATCAGCCCCAGCATTTT.

The rearrangement uses TRBV2 and TRBJ2-5; 11 bases line up with TRBD2. The J call may not be correct, given that the DNA end is closer to TRBJ2-7. The CDR3 covers 15 residues. CDR1 is SNHLY and CDR2 is FYNNEI in the germline V gene. This chain's CDR3 is CASSRGLAASYEQYF. The DNA of the CDR3 is TGTGCCAGCAGTCGGGGACTAGCGGCCTCCTACGAGCAGTACTTC.

The J gene is TRBJ2-7, the V gene TRBV15; D not resolved. Germline V gene lookup returns CDR1 LNHNV and CDR2 YYDKDF (reference sequence). This CDR3 comprises 15 residues. V lost 7 bases, J lost 0 bases, and 16 bases lay in between. The CDR3 here is CATKGAGSSSYEQYF. The CDR3 bases are TGTGCCACCAAAGGAGCCGGATCAAGCTCCTACGAGCAGTACTTC.

This clone has just a few counts. For the CDR3, the DNA is TGCGCCAGCAGCCTCCAGGGAACTAGCGTCGGAGGCACAGATACGCAGTATTTT. Translating gives CASSLQGTSVGGTDTQYF. The J gene is TRBJ2-3, the V gene TRBV5-1; TRBD2 matches 7 bases. Germline V gene lookup returns CDR1 SGHRS and CDR2 YFSETQ. V shed 4 bases and J 1 base; nucleotides not matched to a gene: 15. This CDR3 region has 18 residues.

The genes are TRBV28 and TRBJ2-7, with 11 bases fitting TRBD2. J was trimmed by 6 bases and V by 3 bases; bases with no gene match: 10. Looked up from germline, CDR1 is MDHEN and CDR2 is SYDVKM. The CDR3 runs 16 residues. In nucleotides, the CDR3 is TGTGCCAGCAGTTTGCCTGGGGCTAGCGGGAGGACCGAGCAGTACTTC. Amino acid sequence: CASSLPGASGRTEQYF.

CDR3 amino acids: CASSLRGGRDEKLFF. Here the CDR3 DNA reads TGTGCCAGCAGTCTTAGGGGGGGAAGAGATGAAAAACTGTTTTTT. This rearrangement joins TRBV28 to TRBJ1-4, with D possibly TRBD1 on 6 matching bases. V was pared by 5 bases and J by 6 bases, with 16 bases between. The CDR3 totals 15 residues. Per germline, CDR1 MDHEN and CDR2 SYDVKM.

The rearrangement uses TRBV28 and TRBJ1-2; TRBD1 matches at 8 bases. The J segment lost 8 bases and the V segment lost 3 bases, leaving 5 bases of the junction unmatched. The CDR3 length is 13 residues. CDR1 is MDHEN, CDR2 SYDVKM, per germline. The CDR3 nucleotides read TGTGCCAGCAGTTTTCAGGGGGCGCGGGGCTACACCTTC. This codes for CASSFQGARGYTF.